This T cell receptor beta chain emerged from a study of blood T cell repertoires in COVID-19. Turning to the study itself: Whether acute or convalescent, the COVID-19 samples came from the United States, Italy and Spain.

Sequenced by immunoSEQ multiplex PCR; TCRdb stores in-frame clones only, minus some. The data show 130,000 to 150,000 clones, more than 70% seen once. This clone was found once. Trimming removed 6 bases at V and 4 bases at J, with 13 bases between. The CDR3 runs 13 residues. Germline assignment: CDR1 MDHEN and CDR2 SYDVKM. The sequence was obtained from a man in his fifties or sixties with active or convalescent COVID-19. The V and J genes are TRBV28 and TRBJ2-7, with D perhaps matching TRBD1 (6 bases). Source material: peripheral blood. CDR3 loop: CASSGDTEYEQYF. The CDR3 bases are TGTGCCAGCAGCGGGGACACCGAATACGAGCAGTACTTC.